This T cell receptor beta chain derives from a study of immune evolution from preneoplasia to lung adenocarcinoma. Notes on this clone: Its specificity is unknown.

Looked up from germline, CDR1 is MNHNS and CDR2 is SASEGT. This CDR3 has 15 residues. V lost 6 bases and J lost 5, with 19 bases in between. Produced via immunoSEQ multiplex PCR; TCRdb's table is partial and in-frame only. The data show more than 4,000 clones, 80% seen once. Study outcomes and limitations: Normal lung had highest clonality; later lesions appeared denser, more diverse. Top clone frequencies peaked in normal lung, apparently declining through invasive adenocarcinoma.

The chain is built from TRBV6-1 and TRBJ1-1; maybe TRBD1 (5 bases). The source of this sequence is a person between 50 and 69 years old with lung adenocarcinoma. The sequenced sample was FFPE normal lung tissue adjacent to the tumor. The CDR3 bases are TGTGCCAGCAGGACAGCCGGGACGGGAGGGACTGAAGCTTTCTTT. It codes for CASRTAGTGGTEAFF.